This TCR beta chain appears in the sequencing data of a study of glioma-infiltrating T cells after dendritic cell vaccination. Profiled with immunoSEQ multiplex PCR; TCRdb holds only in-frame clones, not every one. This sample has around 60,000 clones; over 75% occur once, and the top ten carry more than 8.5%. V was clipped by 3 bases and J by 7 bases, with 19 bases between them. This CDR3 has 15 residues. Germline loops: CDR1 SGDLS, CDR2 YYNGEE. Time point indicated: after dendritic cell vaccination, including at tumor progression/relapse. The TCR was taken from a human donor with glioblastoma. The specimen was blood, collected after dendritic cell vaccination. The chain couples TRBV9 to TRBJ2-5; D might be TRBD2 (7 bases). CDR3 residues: CASSAYQGGVGTQYF. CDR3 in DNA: TGTGCCAGCAGCGCCTACCAAGGGGGGGTGGGGACCCAGTACTTC. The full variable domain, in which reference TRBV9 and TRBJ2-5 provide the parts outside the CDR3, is DSGVTQTPKHLITATGQRVTLRCSPRSGDLSVYWYQQSLDQGLQFLIQYYNGEERAKGNILERFSAQQFPDLHSELNLSSLELGDSALYFCASSAYQGGVGTQYFGPGTRLLVL.